Listed below are T cell receptor beta chains from one sample, sequenced in a study of identical twins. Using its own MiXCR run on the 5' RACE reads, TCRdb lists one record per CDR3 protein. This sample has 700,000 or so distinct CDR3 sequences, with approximately 9% found just once. Another study also made use of these data, one on yellow fever vaccine responses in identical twins.

Sequencing was carried out using PBMCs. The receptors derive from a young woman in good health. Both conserved end residues are part of each CDR3. The D gene is left open where the match is weak. Where a row states a size, it is once, few, many or the class of an expanded clone; other rows omit it.

V gene: TRBV4-1; D gene: .; clone size: many; J gene: TRBJ2-1; CDR3 DNA: TGTGCCAGCAGCCAGGCTTACAATGAGCAGTTCTTC; CDR3 protein: CASSQAYNEQFF
V gene: TRBV20-1; D gene: TRBD2; clone size: .; J gene: TRBJ2-1; CDR3 DNA: TGCAGTGCTTGGACTAGCGGGGGTACCGTGGTGCAGTTCTTC; CDR3 protein: CSAWTSGGTVVQFF
V gene: TRBV25-1; D gene: TRBD2; clone size: many; J gene: TRBJ2-5; CDR3 DNA: TGTGCCAGCAGTGCCGGGACTAGCGGTCTCTTTATAAGGGAAGAGACCCAGTACTTC; CDR3 protein: CASSAGTSGLFIREETQYF
V gene: TRBV4-3; D gene: TRBD2; clone size: few; J gene: TRBJ2-1; CDR3 DNA: TGCGCCAGCAGCCGGGACAGAAGCGGGAGGGCCAGAAATGAGCAGTTCTTC; CDR3 protein: CASSRDRSGRARNEQFF
V gene: TRBV24-1; D gene: TRBD2; clone size: .; J gene: TRBJ2-2; CDR3 DNA: TGTGCCACCAGTGACCTCGGACTAGCGGCCGGGGAGCTGTTTTTT; CDR3 protein: CATSDLGLAAGELFF
V gene: TRBV28; D gene: TRBD1; clone size: few; J gene: TRBJ1-2; CDR3 DNA: TGTGCCAGCAGGGCTGGGGACAGGGTGACTGGCTACACCTTC; CDR3 protein: CASRAGDRVTGYTF
V gene: TRBV25-1; D gene: .; clone size: many; J gene: TRBJ2-5; CDR3 DNA: TGTGCCAGCAGTGAAGGCAGGGTGATCCAAGAGACCCAGTACTTC; CDR3 protein: CASSEGRVIQETQYF
V gene: TRBV30; D gene: .; clone size: few; J gene: TRBJ2-2; CDR3 DNA: TGTGCCTGGAGTCCGGGATTGGACACCGGGGAGCTGTTTTTT; CDR3 protein: CAWSPGLDTGELFF
V gene: TRBV18; D gene: TRBD2; clone size: .; J gene: TRBJ2-7; CDR3 DNA: TGTGCCAGCTCACCAGCGATAGCGGGAGGCCTGACCTACGAGCAGTACTTC; CDR3 protein: CASSPAIAGGLTYEQYF
V gene: TRBV28; D gene: .; clone size: few; J gene: TRBJ2-6; CDR3 DNA: TGTGCATACACCTCTGGGGCCAACGTCCTGACTTTC; CDR3 protein: CAYTSGANVLTF